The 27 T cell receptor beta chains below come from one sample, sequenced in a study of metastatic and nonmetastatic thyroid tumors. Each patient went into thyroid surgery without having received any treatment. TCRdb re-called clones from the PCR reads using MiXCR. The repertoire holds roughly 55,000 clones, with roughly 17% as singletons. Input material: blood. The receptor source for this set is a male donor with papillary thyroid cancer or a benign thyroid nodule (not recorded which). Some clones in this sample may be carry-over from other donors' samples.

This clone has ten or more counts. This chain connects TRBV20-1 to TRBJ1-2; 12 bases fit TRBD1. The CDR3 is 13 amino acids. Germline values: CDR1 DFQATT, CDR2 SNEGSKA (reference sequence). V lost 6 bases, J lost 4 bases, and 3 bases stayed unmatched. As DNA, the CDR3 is TGCAGTGCAAGGGACAGGGGGCTCTATGGCTACACCTTC. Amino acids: CSARDRGLYGYTF.

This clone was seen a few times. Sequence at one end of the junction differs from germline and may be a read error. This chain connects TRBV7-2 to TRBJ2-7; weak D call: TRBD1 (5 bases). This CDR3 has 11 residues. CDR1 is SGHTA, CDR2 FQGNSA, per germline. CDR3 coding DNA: TGTTCCAGCAGCTTAGGGGAACAGCAGTACTTC. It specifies CSSSLGEQQYF. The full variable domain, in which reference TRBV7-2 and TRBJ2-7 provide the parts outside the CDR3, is GAGVSQSPSNKVTEKGKDVELRCDPISGHTALYWYRQSLGQGLEFLIYFQGNSAPDKSGLPSDRFSAERTGGSVSTLTIQRTQQEDSAVYLCSSSLGEQQYFGPGTRLTVT.

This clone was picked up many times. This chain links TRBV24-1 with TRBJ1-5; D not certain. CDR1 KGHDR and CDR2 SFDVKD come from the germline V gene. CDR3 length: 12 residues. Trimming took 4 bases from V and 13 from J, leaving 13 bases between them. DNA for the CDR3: TGTGCCACCAGTGACGGCATAGGACCTCAGCATTTT. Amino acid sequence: CATSDGIGPQHF.

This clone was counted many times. The CDR3 coding sequence is TGTGCCACCAGCAGAGACAGAACAGTCACCGGGGAGCTGTTTTTT. It codes for CATSRDRTVTGELFF. The chain is built from TRBV15 and TRBJ2-2; D gene unclear. The CDR3 sequence is 15 residues long. CDR1 is LNHNV, CDR2 YYDKDF, per germline (reference sequence). V was cut by 0 bases and J by 4 bases, with 9 bases left in between.

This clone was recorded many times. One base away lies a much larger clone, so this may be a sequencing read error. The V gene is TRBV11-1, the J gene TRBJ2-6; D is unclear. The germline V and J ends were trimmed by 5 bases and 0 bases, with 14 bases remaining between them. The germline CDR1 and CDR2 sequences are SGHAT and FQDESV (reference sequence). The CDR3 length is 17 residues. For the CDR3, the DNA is TGTGCCAGCAGCGTCGTCGATTTGAGCTCTGGGGCCAACGTCCTGACTTTC. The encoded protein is CASSVVDLSSGANVLTF.

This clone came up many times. This CDR3 reads CASSFGPTKYEQYF. The CDR3, as DNA: TGTGCCAGCAGTTTTGGGCCTACCAAATACGAGCAGTACTTC. The chain uses TRBV12-3 or TRBV12-4 and TRBJ2-7; D gene uncertain. V was shortened by 3 bases and J by 4 bases, with 13 bases between the two germline ends. The CDR3 is 14 amino acids.

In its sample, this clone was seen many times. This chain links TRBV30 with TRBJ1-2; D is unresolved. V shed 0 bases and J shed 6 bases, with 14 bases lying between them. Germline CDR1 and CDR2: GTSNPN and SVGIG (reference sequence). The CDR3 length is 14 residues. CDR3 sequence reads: CAWSVPLGSDGYTF. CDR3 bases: TGTGCCTGGAGTGTACCCCTCGGCAGTGATGGCTACACCTTC.

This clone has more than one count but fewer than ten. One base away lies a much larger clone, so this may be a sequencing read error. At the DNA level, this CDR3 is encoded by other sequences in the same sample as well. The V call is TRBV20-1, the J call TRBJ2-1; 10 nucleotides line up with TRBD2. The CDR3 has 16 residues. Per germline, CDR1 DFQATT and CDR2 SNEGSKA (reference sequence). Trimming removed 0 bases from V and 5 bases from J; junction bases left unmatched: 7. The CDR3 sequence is CSARDLLAGLHNEQFF. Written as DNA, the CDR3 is TGCAGTGCTAGAGATCTACTAGCGGGGCTCCACAATGAGCAGTTCTTC.

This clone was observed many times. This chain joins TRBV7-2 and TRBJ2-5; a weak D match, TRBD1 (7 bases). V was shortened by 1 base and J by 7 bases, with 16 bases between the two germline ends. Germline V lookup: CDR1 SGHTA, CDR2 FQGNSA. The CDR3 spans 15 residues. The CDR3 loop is CASSLEQGRFGTQYF. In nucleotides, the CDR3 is TGTGCCAGCAGCTTAGAACAGGGGAGGTTCGGGACCCAGTACTTC.

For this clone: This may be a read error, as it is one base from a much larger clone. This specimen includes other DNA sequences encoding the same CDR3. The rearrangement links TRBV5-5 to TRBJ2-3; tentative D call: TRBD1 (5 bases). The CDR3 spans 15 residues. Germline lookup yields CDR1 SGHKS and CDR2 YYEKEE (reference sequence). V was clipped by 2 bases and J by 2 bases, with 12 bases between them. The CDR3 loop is CASSLGDEDTDTQYF. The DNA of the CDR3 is TGTGCCAGCAGCTTAGGGGATGAAGACACAGATACGCAGTATTTT. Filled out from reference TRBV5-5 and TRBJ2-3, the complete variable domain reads DAGVTQSPTHLIKTRGQQVTLRCSPISGHKSVSWYQQVLGQGPQFIFQYYEKEERGRGNFPDRFSARQFPNYSSELNVNALLLGDSALYLCASSLGDEDTDTQYFGPGTRLTVL.

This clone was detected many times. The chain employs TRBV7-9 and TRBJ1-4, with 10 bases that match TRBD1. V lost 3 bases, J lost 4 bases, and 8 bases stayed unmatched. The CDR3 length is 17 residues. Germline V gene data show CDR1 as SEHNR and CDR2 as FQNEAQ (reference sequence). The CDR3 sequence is CASSLTGQGIVNEKLFF. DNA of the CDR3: TGTGCCAGCAGCTTGACGGGACAGGGGATCGTTAATGAAAAACTGTTTTTT.

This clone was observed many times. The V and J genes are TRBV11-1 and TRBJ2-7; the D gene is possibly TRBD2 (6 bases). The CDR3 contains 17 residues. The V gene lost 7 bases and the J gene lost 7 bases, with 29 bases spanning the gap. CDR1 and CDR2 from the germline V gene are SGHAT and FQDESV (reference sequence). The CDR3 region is CASTPEGSQRPYEEQYF. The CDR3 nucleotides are TGTGCCAGCACCCCGGAGGGATCACAGAGGCCCTACGAGGAGCAGTACTTC.

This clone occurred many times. The CDR3 bases are TGTGCCAGCAGCTTAGGAAGTGGGAGCTCTGGAAACACCATATATTTT. The encoded protein is CASSLGSGSSGNTIYF. The rearrangement links TRBV13 to TRBJ1-3; D not certain. Germline V gene data show CDR1 as PRHDT and CDR2 as FYEKMQ (reference sequence). The length of the CDR3 is 16 residues. The germline V and J ends were trimmed by 0 bases and 0 bases, with 9 bases remaining between them.

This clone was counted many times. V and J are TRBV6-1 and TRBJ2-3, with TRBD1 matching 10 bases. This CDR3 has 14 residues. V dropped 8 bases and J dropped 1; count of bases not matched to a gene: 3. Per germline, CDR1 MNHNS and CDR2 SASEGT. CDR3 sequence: CASGGTGGTDTQYF. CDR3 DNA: TGTGCCAGCGGGGGGACAGGGGGCACAGATACGCAGTATTTT.

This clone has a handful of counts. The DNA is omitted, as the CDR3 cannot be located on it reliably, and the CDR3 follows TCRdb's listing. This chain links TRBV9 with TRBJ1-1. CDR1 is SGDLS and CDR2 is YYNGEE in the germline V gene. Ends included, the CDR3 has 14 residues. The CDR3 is CASSVGTGNTESFF.

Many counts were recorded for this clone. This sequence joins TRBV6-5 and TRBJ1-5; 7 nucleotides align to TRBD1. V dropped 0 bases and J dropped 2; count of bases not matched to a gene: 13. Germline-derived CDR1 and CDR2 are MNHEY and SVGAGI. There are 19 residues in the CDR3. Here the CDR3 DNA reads TGTGCCAGCAGTTACTCGCGACGACAGGGACTCCCAGGCAATCAGCCCCAGCATTTT. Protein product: CASSYSRRQGLPGNQPQHF.

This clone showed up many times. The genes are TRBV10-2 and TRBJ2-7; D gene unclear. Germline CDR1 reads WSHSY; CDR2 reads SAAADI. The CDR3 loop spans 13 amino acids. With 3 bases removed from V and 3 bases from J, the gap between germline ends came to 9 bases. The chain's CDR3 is CASSEGGDYEQYV. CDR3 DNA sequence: TGCGCCAGCAGTGAAGGCGGAGACTACGAGCAGTACGTC.

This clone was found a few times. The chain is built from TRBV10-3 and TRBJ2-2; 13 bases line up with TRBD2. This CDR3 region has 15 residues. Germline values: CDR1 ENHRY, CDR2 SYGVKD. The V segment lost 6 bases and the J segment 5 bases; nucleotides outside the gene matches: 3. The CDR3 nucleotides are TGTGCCATCAGAGGACTAGCGGGAGTTACCGGGGAGCTGTTTTTT. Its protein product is CAIRGLAGVTGELFF.

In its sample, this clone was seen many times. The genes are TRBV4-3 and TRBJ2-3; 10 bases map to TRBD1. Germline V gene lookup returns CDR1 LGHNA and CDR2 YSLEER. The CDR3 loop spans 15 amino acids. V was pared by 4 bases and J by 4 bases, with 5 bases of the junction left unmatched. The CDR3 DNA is TGCGCCAGCAGCCGGGACAGGGGATCCGCAGATACGCAGTATTTT. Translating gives CASSRDRGSADTQYF.

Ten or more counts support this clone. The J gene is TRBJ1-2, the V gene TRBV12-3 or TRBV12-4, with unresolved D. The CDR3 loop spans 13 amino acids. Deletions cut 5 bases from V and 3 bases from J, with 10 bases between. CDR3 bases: TGTGCCAGCAGTCATAGTTTGGACTATGGCTACACCTTC. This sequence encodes CASSHSLDYGYTF.

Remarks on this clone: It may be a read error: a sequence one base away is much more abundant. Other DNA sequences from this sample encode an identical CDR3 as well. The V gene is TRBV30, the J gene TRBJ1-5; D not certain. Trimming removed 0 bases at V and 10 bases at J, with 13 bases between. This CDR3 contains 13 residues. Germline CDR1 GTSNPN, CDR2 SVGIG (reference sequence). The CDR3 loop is CAWSVGVDRPQHF. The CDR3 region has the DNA TGTGCCTGGAGTGTTGGGGTGGATCGTCCCCAGCATTTT.

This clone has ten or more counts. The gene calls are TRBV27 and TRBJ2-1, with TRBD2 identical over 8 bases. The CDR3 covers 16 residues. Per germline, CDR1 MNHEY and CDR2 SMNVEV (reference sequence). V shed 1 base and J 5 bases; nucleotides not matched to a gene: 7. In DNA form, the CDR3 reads TGTGCCAGCAGTTTATTGGGCGGGGGGACTCACAATGAGCAGTTCTTC. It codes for CASSLLGGGTHNEQFF.

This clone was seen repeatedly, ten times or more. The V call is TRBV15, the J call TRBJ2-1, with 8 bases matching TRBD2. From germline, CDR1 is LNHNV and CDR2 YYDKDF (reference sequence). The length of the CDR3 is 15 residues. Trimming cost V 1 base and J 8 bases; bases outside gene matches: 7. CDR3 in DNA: TGTGCCACCAGCAGAGTCGGGAGCGGGAGTTATGAGCAGTTCTTC. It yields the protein CATSRVGSGSYEQFF.

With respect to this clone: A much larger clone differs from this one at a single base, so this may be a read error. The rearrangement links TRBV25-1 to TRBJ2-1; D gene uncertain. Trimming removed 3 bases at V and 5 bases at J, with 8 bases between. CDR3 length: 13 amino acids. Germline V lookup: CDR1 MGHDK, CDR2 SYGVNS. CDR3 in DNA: TGTGCCAGCAGTGATCAGTTGGACAATGAGCAGTTCTTC. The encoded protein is CASSDQLDNEQFF.

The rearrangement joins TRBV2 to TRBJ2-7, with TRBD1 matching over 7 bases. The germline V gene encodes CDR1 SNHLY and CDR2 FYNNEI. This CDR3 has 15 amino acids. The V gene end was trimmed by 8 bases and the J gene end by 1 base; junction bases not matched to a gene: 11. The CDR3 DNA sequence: TGTGCCAGCTTAACCCCACAGGGGTCATCCTACGAGCAGTACTTC. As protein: CASLTPQGSSYEQYF.

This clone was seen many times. The CDR3 here is CASSPTPTGRAEAFF. The CDR3 DNA is TGTGCCAGCAGCCCCACCCCGACAGGGCGCGCTGAAGCTTTCTTT. The rearrangement links TRBV5-6 to TRBJ1-1; 7 bases agree with TRBD1. Germline values: CDR1 SGHDT, CDR2 YYEEEE. This CDR3 has 15 amino acids. Trimming took 4 bases from V and 6 from J; bases not matched to a gene: 12.

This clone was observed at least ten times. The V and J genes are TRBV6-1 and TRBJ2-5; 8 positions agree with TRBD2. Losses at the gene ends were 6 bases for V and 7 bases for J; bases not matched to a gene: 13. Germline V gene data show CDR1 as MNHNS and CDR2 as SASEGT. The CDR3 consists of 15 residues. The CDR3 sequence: CASRSSGGGSGTQYF. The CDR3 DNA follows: TGTGCCAGCAGGTCGAGCGGGGGAGGATCAGGGACCCAGTACTTC.